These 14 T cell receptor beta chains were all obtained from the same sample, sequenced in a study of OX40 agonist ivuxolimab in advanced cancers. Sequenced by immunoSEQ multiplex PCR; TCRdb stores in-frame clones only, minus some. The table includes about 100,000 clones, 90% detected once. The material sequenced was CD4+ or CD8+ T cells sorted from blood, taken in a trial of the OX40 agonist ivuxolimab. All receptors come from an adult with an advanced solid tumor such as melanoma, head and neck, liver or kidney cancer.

CDR3 region: CASGLSSGQKFYEQYF. The CDR3 coding sequence is TGTGCTAGTGGTTTGTCATCGGGACAGAAATTTTACGAGCAGTACTTC. The chain recombines TRBV12-5 with TRBJ2-7; the match to TRBD1 covers 7 bases. Germline values: CDR1 LGHNT, CDR2 FRNRAP. V lost 2 bases, J lost 4 bases, and 11 bases stayed unmatched. CDR3 length: 16 residues.

The DNA of the CDR3 is TGTGCCAGCTCATCTAGGGGCGAAAACTATGGCTACACCTTC. Residues: CASSSRGENYGYTF. The chain joins TRBV18 to TRBJ1-2; TRBD1 might be the D (5 bases). The CDR3 contains 14 residues. V lost 5 bases to trimming and J lost 2 bases, with 12 bases between them. The germline V gene has CDR1 KGHSH and CDR2 LQKENI.

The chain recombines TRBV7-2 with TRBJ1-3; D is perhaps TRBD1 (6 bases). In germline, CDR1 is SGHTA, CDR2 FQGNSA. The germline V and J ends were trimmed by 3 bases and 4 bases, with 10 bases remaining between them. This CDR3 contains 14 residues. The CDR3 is CASSFGGGGNTIYF. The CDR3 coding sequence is TGTGCCAGCAGCTTTGGGGGCGGGGGAAACACCATATATTTT.

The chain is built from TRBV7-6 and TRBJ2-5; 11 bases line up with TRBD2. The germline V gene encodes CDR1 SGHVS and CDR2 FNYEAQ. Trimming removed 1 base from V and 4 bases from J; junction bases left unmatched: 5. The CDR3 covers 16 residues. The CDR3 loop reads CASSLVPSGRTETQYF. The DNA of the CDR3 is TGTGCCAGCAGCTTAGTTCCTAGCGGGAGGACAGAGACCCAGTACTTC.

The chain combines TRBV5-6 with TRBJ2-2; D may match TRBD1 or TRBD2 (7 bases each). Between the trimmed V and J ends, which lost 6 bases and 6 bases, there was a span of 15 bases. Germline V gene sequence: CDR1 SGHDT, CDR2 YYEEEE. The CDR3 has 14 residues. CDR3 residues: CASKGRGRSGELFF. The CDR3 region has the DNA TGTGCCAGCAAAGGGAGGGGGCGCTCCGGGGAGCTGTTTTTT.

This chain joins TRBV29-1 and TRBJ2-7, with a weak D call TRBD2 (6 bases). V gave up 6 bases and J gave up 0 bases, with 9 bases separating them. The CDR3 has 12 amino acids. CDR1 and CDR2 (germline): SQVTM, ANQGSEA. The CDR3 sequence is CSVKGLSYEQYF. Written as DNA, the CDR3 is TGCAGCGTGAAGGGACTCTCCTACGAGCAGTACTTC.

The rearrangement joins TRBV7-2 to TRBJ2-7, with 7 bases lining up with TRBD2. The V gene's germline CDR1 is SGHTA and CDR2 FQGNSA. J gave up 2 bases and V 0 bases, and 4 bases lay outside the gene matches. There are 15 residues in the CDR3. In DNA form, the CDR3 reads TGTGCCAGCAGCTTAGCGCCGGGACTAACCTACGAGCAGTACTTC. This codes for CASSLAPGLTYEQYF.

The DNA of the CDR3 is TGTGCCAGCAGCTACGGACAGGGACGGGGGGAGACCCAGTACTTC. Protein: CASSYGQGRGETQYF. V gene TRBV5-4 combines with J gene TRBJ2-5, with 8 bases identical to TRBD1. The length of the CDR3 is 15 residues. Trimming cost V 3 bases and J 5 bases; bases outside gene matches: 9. CDR1 is SGHNT, CDR2 YYREEE, per germline (reference sequence). Full variable domain (outside the CDR3, taken from reference TRBV5-4 and TRBJ2-5): ETGVTQSPTHLIKTRGQQVTLRCSSQSGHNTVSWYQQALGQGPQFIFQYYREEENGRGNFPPRFSGLQFPNYSSELNVNALELDDSALYLCASSYGQGRGETQYFGPGTRLLVL.

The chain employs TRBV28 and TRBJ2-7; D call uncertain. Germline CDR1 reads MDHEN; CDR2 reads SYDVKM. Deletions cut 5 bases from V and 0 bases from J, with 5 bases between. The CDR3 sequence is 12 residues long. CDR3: CASSPYSYEQYF. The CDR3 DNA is TGTGCCAGCAGTCCCTACTCCTACGAGCAGTACTTC.

CDR3 amino acids: CASSVSQRHGGDTQYF. Written as DNA, the CDR3 is TGTGCCAGCAGCGTATCCCAGCGGCATGGGGGAGATACGCAGTATTTT. V is TRBV9 and J is TRBJ2-3; D possibly uses TRBD1 or TRBD2 (5 bases each). CDR3 size: 16 residues. With 1 base removed from V and 5 bases from J, the gap between germline ends came to 17 bases. Germline CDR1 reads SGDLS; CDR2 reads YYNGEE.

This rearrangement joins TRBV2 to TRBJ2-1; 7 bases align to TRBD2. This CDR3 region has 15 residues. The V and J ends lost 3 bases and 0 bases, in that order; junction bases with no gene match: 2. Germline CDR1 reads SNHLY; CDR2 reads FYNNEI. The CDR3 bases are TGTGCCAGCAGTGAGCGGGAGAGCTCCTACAATGAGCAGTTCTTC. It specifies CASSERESSYNEQFF.

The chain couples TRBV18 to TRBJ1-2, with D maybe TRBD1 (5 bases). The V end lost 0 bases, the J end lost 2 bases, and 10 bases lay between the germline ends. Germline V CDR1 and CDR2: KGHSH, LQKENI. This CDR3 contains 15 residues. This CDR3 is CASSPPSGTNYGYTF. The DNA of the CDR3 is TGTGCCAGCTCACCACCGTCAGGGACCAACTATGGCTACACCTTC.

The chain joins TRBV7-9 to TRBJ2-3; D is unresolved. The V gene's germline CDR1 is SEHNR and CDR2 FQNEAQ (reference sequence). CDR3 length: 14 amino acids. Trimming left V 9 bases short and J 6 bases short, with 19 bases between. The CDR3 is CASSASGFWDTQYF. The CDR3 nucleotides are TGTGCCAGTTCGGCTTCTGGTTTTTGGGATACGCAGTATTTT.

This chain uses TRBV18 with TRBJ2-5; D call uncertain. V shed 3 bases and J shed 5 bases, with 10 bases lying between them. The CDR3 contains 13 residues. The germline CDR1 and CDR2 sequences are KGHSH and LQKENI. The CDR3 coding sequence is TGTGCCAGCTCACCGGTCCAGAGGGAGACCCAGTACTTC. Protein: CASSPVQRETQYF.